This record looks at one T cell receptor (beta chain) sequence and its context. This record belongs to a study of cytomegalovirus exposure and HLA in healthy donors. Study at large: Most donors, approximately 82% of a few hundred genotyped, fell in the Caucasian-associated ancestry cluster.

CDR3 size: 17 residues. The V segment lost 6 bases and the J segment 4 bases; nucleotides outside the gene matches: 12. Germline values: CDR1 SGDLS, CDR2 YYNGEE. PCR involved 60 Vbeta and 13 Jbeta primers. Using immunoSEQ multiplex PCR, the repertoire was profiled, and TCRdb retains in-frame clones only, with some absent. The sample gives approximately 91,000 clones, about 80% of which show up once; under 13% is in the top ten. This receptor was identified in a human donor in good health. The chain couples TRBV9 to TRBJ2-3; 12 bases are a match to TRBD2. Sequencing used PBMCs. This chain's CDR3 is CASTSGLAGSLPDTQYF. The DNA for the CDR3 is TGTGCCAGCACCTCTGGACTAGCGGGATCCCTCCCAGATACGCAGTATTTT.